The 24 T cell receptor beta chains listed next were all sequenced from one sample in a study of OX40 agonist ivuxolimab in advanced cancers. The method was immunoSEQ multiplex PCR; TCRdb's version includes in-frame clones alone and lacks a portion of them. This table has 60,000 to 70,000 clones, about 90% appearing once. The sequencing used CD4+ or CD8+ T cells sorted from blood, collected in a trial of the OX40 agonist ivuxolimab. The source is an adult with an advanced solid tumor such as melanoma, head and neck, liver or kidney cancer.

This chain connects TRBV5-4 to TRBJ1-2, with 12 nucleotides matching TRBD1. The CDR3 is made up of 14 amino acids. The V gene's germline CDR1 is SGHNT and CDR2 YYREEE (reference sequence). J was trimmed by 8 bases and V by 4 bases; bases with no gene match: 6. The CDR3 DNA follows: TGTGCCAGCAGCCTGGGACAGGGGGCGCGGGGCTACACCTTC. The encoded protein is CASSLGQGARGYTF.

This chain connects TRBV10-2 to TRBJ1-5, with 8 bases matching TRBD1. This CDR3 spans 13 amino acids. Germline-derived CDR1 and CDR2 are WSHSY and SAAADI. V lost 6 bases to trimming and J lost 7 bases; unmatched junction nucleotides: 5. CDR3: CASRDRAWQPQHF. CDR3 nucleotides: TGCGCCAGCAGGGACAGGGCTTGGCAGCCCCAGCATTTT.

The chain employs TRBV4-2 and TRBJ2-1; D might be TRBD2 (6 bases). The V end was cut by 0 bases, the J end by 8 bases, with 17 bases between. Germline CDR1 is LGHNA and CDR2 is YNFKEQ. CDR3 length equals 16 residues. The CDR3: CASSQEPSRTGDEQFF. The CDR3 DNA reads TGTGCCAGCAGCCAAGAACCAAGCAGGACGGGGGATGAGCAGTTCTTC.

The chain employs TRBV27 and TRBJ1-5; the match to TRBD1 covers 9 bases. Germline loops: CDR1 MNHEY, CDR2 SMNVEV (reference sequence). With V trimmed by 6 bases and J by 0 bases, 9 bases remained unmatched. CDR3 length: 17 amino acids. The CDR3 protein is CASSDATGGYSNQPQHF. CDR3 in DNA: TGTGCCAGCAGCGATGCGACAGGGGGGTATAGCAATCAGCCCCAGCATTTT.

CDR3 sequence reads: CASSPGGTTNTGELFF. The CDR3 coding sequence is TGCGCCAGCAGCCCGGGTGGAACCACGAACACCGGGGAGCTGTTTTTT. The gene calls are TRBV5-1 and TRBJ2-2, with unresolved D. Per germline, CDR1 SGHRS and CDR2 YFSETQ. Between the trimmed V and J ends, which lost 4 bases and 0 bases, there was a span of 13 bases. The CDR3 extends over 16 amino acids.

V gene TRBV9 combines with J gene TRBJ2-2; 9 bases map to TRBD1. The CDR3 consists of 14 residues. CDR1 is SGDLS, CDR2 YYNGEE, per germline. Trimming cost V 3 bases and J 5 bases; bases outside gene matches: 2. The CDR3 reads CASSGTGETGELFF. The CDR3 bases are TGTGCCAGCAGCGGGACAGGGGAGACCGGGGAGCTGTTTTTT.

The rearrangement uses TRBV28 and TRBJ1-2; D uncertain. In germline, CDR1 is MDHEN, CDR2 SYDVKM. Trimming pared 8 bases from V and 0 bases from J, leaving 16 bases between. CDR3 size: 15 residues. The CDR3 is CASRRAASPNYGYTF. The CDR3 bases are TGTGCCAGCCGGAGGGCAGCTTCTCCTAACTATGGCTACACCTTC.

The chain carries TRBV4-2 and TRBJ2-5, with D tentatively TRBD1 (6 bases). The CDR3 extends over 17 amino acids. Trimming removed 5 bases from V and 1 base from J, with 20 bases in between. Germline V CDR1 and CDR2: LGHNA, YNFKEQ. The CDR3 sequence: CASSLGSGTRSQETQYF. In nucleotides, the CDR3 is TGTGCCAGCAGCTTGGGCTCCGGGACACGAAGCCAAGAGACCCAGTACTTC.

The chain recombines TRBV6-4 with TRBJ2-1; D uncertain. The CDR3 has 11 amino acids. Germline values: CDR1 MRHNA, CDR2 SNTAGT. Trimming left V 8 bases short and J 4 bases short, with 6 bases between. The CDR3 sequence: CASGSYNEQFF. The DNA for the CDR3 is TGTGCCAGCGGCAGTTACAATGAGCAGTTCTTC.

The chain uses TRBV5-6 and TRBJ1-2; 8 nucleotides agree with TRBD1. The CDR3 length is 14 residues. Germline assignment: CDR1 SGHDT and CDR2 YYEEEE. V lost 3 bases, J lost 8 bases, and 9 bases stayed unmatched. CDR3 in amino acids: CASSSTGDLEGYTF. The CDR3 DNA sequence: TGTGCCAGCAGCTCGACAGGGGATTTAGAGGGCTACACCTTC.

The chain links TRBV7-6 to TRBJ1-6; D gene uncertain. The V gene's germline CDR1 is SGHVS and CDR2 FNYEAQ. Trimming removed 2 bases from V and 0 bases from J, with 5 bases in between. The CDR3 has 15 residues. This chain's CDR3 is CASSLRDSYNSPLHF. The CDR3 nucleotides read TGTGCCAGCAGCTTAAGGGACTCCTATAATTCACCCCTCCACTTT.

J is TRBJ2-2 and V is TRBV10-3; 14 nucleotides align to TRBD2. There are 17 residues in the CDR3. J was trimmed by 5 bases and V by 3 bases; bases with no gene match: 5. CDR1 and CDR2 (germline): ENHRY, SYGVKD. CDR3: CAISDPGTSGRTGELFF. In nucleotides, the CDR3 is TGTGCCATCAGTGATCCCGGGACTAGCGGGAGAACCGGGGAGCTGTTTTTT.

The chain has TRBV14 and TRBJ2-5, with D unresolved. Germline CDR1 is SGHDN and CDR2 is FVKESK. The CDR3 extends over 13 amino acids. V lost 3 bases and J 0 bases, leaving 5 bases between the germline ends. CDR3 sequence: CASSHADQETQYF. CDR3 DNA sequence: TGTGCCAGCAGCCATGCTGACCAAGAGACCCAGTACTTC.

The CDR3 loop reads CASSYRGQNQPQHF. CDR3 bases: TGTGCCAGCAGTTACAGGGGGCAAAATCAGCCCCAGCATTTT. The chain combines TRBV2 with TRBJ1-5, with 9 bases identical to TRBD1. The germline V gene encodes CDR1 SNHLY and CDR2 FYNNEI. This CDR3 has 14 residues. J gave up 4 bases and V 5 bases, and 3 bases lay outside the gene matches.

The CDR3 DNA reads TGTGCCAGTAGTATGGGGGTATTGGACACTGAAGCTTTCTTT. This gives the protein CASSMGVLDTEAFF. V is TRBV19 and J is TRBJ1-1; D possibly corresponds to TRBD1 (5 bases). The germline gives CDR1 LNHDA, CDR2 SQIVND (reference sequence). Between the trimmed V and J ends, which lost 3 bases and 3 bases, there was a span of 11 bases. The CDR3 extends over 14 amino acids.

The chain couples TRBV30 to TRBJ1-4; D call uncertain. This CDR3 has 15 residues. Germline CDR1 reads GTSNPN; CDR2 reads SVGIG (reference sequence). Trimming stripped 0 bases from V and 5 bases from J, with 13 bases between. CDR3 residues: CAWSVEGRLNEKLFF. The DNA for the CDR3 is TGTGCCTGGAGTGTAGAAGGGAGGTTAAATGAAAAACTGTTTTTT.

The chain couples TRBV27 to TRBJ1-1; 7 bases map to TRBD1. Germline CDR1 MNHEY, CDR2 SMNVEV (reference sequence). The CDR3 runs 17 residues. V gave up 5 bases and J gave up 1 base; unmatched junction bases: 13. CDR3 loop: CASSLQGPRVANTEAFF. The CDR3 DNA reads TGTGCCAGCAGTCTACAGGGGCCAAGAGTGGCGAACACTGAAGCTTTCTTT.

The chain uses TRBV5-1 and TRBJ2-3; D remains unclear. The CDR3 loop spans 13 amino acids. V shed 1 base and J shed 5 bases, with 8 bases lying between them. In germline, CDR1 is SGHRS, CDR2 YFSETQ. CDR3 loop: CASSLTREDTQYF. DNA for the CDR3: TGCGCCAGCAGCTTGACTCGAGAAGATACGCAGTATTTT.

This clone was detected once. This chain links TRBV5-4 with TRBJ2-5, with TRBD1 matching over 9 bases. With V trimmed by 4 bases and J by 3 bases, 7 bases remained unmatched. Germline V gives CDR1 SGHNT, CDR2 YYREEE (reference sequence). This CDR3 spans 15 amino acids. Written as DNA, the CDR3 is TGTGCCAGCAGCACCGGGACAGGGCTTGAAGAGACCCAGTACTTC. Translation gives CASSTGTGLEETQYF.

The CDR3 here is CASSPGWDQPQHF. CDR3 nucleotides: TGTGCCAGCTCACCAGGTTGGGACCAGCCCCAGCATTTT. This sequence joins TRBV18 and TRBJ1-5; D perhaps matches TRBD1 (5 bases). V gave up 2 bases and J gave up 7 bases, with 9 bases separating them. Germline V CDR1 and CDR2: KGHSH, LQKENI. The CDR3 loop spans 13 amino acids.

CDR3 DNA: TGTGCCAGCAGATACAGGGAGAGCACCGGGGAGCTGTTTTTT. Its protein product is CASRYRESTGELFF. The chain is built from TRBV6-1 and TRBJ2-2, with a possible D match to TRBD1 (6 bases). The ends were cut back, 6 bases at V and 4 bases at J, with 12 bases in the middle. Germline CDR1 reads MNHNS; CDR2 reads SASEGT. The CDR3 consists of 14 residues.

This clone was observed a single time. The V call is TRBV6-1, the J call TRBJ2-4; D unclear. Per germline, CDR1 MNHNS and CDR2 SASEGT. V was shortened by 10 bases and J by 9 bases, with 13 bases between the two germline ends. CDR3 length: 11 amino acids. CDR3: CATYDVPIQYF. CDR3 in DNA: TGTGCCACCTATGACGTTCCCATTCAGTACTTC.

V usage is TRBV28 and J usage is TRBJ2-5; D might be TRBD2 (6 bases). The J call is doubtful: the DNA matches TRBJ2-7 better. CDR3 size: 13 residues. CDR1 is MDHEN and CDR2 is SYDVKM in the germline V gene. Written as DNA, the CDR3 is TGTGCCAGCGTGGAGGGGAACTCGTACGAGCAGTACTTC. Protein: CASVEGNSYEQYF.

The rearrangement links TRBV7-2 to TRBJ2-7, with 8 bases aligning to TRBD1. The length of the CDR3 is 13 residues. The germline gives CDR1 SGHTA, CDR2 FQGNSA. V dropped 4 bases and J dropped 6; count of bases not matched to a gene: 5. The CDR3 reads CASSSLRGLEQYF. CDR3 bases: TGTGCCAGCAGCTCCCTCAGGGGGCTCGAGCAGTACTTC. The full variable domain, completed using reference TRBV7-2 and TRBJ2-7, is GAGVSQSPSNKVTEKGKDVELRCDPISGHTALYWYRQSLGQGLEFLIYFQGNSAPDKSGLPSDRFSAERTGGSVSTLTIQRTQQEDSAVYLCASSSLRGLEQYFGPGTRLTVT.